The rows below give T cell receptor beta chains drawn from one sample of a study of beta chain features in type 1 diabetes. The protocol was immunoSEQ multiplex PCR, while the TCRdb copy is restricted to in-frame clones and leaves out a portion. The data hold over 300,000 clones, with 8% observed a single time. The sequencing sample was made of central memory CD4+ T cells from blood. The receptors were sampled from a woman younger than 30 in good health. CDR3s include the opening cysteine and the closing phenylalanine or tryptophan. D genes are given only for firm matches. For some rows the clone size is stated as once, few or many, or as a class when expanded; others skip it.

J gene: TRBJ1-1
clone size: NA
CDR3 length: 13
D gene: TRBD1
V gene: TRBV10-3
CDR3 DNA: TGTGCCATCAAGGGACAGGGGTTCACTGAAGCTTTCTTT
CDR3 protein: CAIKGQGFTEAFF

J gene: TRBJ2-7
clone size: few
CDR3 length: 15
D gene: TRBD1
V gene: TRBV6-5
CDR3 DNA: TGTGCCAGCAGCTACCGGGACAGGGGCACCTACGAGCAGTACTTC
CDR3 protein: CASSYRDRGTYEQYF

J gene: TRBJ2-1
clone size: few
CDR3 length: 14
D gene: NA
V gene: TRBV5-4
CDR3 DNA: TGTGCCAGCAGCCCGCCCCATGATGCGGGAGAGCAGTTCTTC
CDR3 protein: CASSPPHDAGEQFF

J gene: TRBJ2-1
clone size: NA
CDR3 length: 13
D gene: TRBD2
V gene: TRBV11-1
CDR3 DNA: TGTGCCAGCAGCCTGTTTCGGGAGGGCCATCAGTTCTTC
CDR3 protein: CASSLFREGHQFF

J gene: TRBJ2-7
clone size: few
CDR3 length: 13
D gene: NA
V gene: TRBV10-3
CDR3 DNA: TGTGCCATCAGTGAGTCTGGGAGCTACGAGCAGTACTTC
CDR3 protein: CAISESGSYEQYF

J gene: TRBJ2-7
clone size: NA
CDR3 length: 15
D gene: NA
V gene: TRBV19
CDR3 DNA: TGTGCCAGAACTCACCTAATCGGTGGAGCTTACGAGCAGTACTTC
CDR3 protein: CARTHLIGGAYEQYF

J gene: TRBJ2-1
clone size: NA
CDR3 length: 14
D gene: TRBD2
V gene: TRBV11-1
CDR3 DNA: TGTGCCAGCAGCCCCGGGCGGGAGAACAATGAGCAGTTCTTC
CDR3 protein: CASSPGRENNEQFF

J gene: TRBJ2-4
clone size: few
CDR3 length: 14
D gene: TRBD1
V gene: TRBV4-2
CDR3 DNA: TGTGCCAGCAGCTTGGGACAGATTTTAAACATTCAGTACTTC
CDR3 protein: CASSLGQILNIQYF

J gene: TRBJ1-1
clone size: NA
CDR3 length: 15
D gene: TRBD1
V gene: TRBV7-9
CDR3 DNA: TGTGCCAGCAGCTTACATGGGACAGCGAACACTGAAGCTTTCTTT
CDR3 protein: CASSLHGTANTEAFF

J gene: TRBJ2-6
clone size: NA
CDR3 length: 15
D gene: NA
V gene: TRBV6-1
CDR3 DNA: TGTGCCAGCAGGGCCCTTCGCTCTGGGGCCAACGTCCTGACTTTC
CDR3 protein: CASRALRSGANVLTF

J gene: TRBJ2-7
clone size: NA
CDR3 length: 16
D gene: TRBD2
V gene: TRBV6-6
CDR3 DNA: TGTGCCAGCAGCCTCACCGGACTAGCGGGAGGTTACGAGCAGTACTTC
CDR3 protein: CASSLTGLAGGYEQYF

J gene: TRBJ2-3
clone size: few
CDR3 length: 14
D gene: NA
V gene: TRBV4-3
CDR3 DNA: TGCGCCAGCAGCCAAGATTCGGCCACAGATACGCAGTATTTT
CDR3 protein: CASSQDSATDTQYF

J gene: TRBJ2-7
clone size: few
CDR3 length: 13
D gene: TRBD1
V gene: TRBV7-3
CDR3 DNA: TGTGCCAGCAGCTTAGGGGGACAGAACGAGCAGTACTTC
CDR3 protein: CASSLGGQNEQYF

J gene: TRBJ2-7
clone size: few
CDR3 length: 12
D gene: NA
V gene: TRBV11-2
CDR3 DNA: TGTGCCAGCAGCTTAGATCCGTACGAGCAGTACTTC
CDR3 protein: CASSLDPYEQYF

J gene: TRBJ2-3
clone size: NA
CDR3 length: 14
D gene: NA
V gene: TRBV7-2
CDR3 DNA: TGTGCCAGCAGCATCGGGGGGCACTCAGATACGCAGTATTTT
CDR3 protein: CASSIGGHSDTQYF

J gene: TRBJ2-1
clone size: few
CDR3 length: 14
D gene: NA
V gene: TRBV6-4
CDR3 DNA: TGTGCCAGCAGCAGGGACGCGTTGTCCAATGAGCAGTTCTTC
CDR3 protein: CASSRDALSNEQFF

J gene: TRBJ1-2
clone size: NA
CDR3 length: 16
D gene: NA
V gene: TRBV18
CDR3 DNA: TGTGCCAGCTCACCGCTAGCACCCGACAGTCTGGTCCGTCTATTCTTC
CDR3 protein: CASSPLAPDSLVRLFF

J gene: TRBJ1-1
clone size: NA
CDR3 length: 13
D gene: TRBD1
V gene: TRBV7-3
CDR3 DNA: TGTGCCAGCAGCCTACAGGGGAGCACTGAAGCTTTCTTT
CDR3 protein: CASSLQGSTEAFF

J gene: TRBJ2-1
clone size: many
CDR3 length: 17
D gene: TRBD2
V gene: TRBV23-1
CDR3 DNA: TGCGCCAGCAGTCAGTCTAAACTAGCGGGAGGGCAGAATGAGCAGTTCTTC
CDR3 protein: CASSQSKLAGGQNEQFF

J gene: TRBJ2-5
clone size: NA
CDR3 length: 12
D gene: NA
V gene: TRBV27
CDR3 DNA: TGTGCCAGCAGAGGGCAGGGTGAGACCCAGTACTTC
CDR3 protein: CASRGQGETQYF

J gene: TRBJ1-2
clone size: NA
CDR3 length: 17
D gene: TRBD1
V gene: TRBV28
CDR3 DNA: TGTGCCAGCAGTTCTGGTTCCCCGGGACAGGGGAACTATGGCTACACCTTC
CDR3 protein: CASSSGSPGQGNYGYTF

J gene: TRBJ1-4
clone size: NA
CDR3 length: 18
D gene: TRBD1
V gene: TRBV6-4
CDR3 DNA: TGTGCCAGCAGTGACTCCACGGGACAGGGGTTAACTAATGAAAAACTGTTTTTT
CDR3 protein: CASSDSTGQGLTNEKLFF

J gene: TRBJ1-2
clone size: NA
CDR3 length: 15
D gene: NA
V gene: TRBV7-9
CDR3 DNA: TGTGCCAGCAGCTTTGGCGGGGGCGCTGGTTTCGGCTACACCTTC
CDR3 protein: CASSFGGGAGFGYTF

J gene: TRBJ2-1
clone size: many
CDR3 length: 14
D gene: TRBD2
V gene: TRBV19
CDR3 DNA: TGTGCCACCACCCTAGCGGGAGGTTACAATGAGCAGTTCTTC
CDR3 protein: CATTLAGGYNEQFF

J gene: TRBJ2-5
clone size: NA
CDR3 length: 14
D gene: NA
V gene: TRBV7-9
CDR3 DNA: TGTGCCAGCAGCTTAGCACAGGGTTGGGAGACCCAGTACTTC
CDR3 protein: CASSLAQGWETQYF

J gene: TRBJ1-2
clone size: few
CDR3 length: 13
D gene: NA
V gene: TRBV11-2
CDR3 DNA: TGTGCCAGCAGCTCCCAGACAGGCTATGGCTACACCTTC
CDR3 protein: CASSSQTGYGYTF

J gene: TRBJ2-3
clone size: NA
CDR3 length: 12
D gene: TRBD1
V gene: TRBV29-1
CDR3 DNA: TGCAGCGTTCGGACAGGGTCAGATACGCAGTATTTT
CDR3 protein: CSVRTGSDTQYF

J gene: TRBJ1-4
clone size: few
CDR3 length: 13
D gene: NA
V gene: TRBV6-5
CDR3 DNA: TGTGCCAGCTCCAGGGAGACTAATGAAAAACTGTTTTTT
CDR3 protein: CASSRETNEKLFF

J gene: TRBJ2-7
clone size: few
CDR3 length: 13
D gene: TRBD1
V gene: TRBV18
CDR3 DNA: TGTGCCAGCTCCCGGGACAGAACCTACGAGCAGTACTTC
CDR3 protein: CASSRDRTYEQYF

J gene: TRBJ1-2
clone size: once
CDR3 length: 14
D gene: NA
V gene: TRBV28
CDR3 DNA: TGTGCCGGCACCCCCGGGACACAGAACTATGGCTACACCTTC
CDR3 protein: CAGTPGTQNYGYTF

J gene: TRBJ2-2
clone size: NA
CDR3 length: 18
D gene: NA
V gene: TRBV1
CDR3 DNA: TGCACCAGCAGCCAAGGAGTTGGCGGAACCGCGAACACCGGGGAGCTGTTTTTT
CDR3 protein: CTSSQGVGGTANTGELFF

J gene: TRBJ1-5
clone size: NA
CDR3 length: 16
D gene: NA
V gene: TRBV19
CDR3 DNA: TGTGCCAGTAGTATATCCCCTACAGGGAGTGGGCAGCCCCAGCATTTT
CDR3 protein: CASSISPTGSGQPQHF

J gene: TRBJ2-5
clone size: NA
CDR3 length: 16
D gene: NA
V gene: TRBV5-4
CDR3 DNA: TGCGCCAGCAGCCTGGTGTTGGGTCGGGCTGAAGAGACCCAGTACTTC
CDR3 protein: CASSLVLGRAEETQYF

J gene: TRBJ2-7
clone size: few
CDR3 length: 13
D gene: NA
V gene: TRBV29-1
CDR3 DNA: TGCAGCGTGGTCACTAAGACTAGCTACGAGCAGTACTTC
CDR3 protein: CSVVTKTSYEQYF

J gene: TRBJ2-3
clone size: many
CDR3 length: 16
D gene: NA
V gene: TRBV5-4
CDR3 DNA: TGTGCCAGCAGCTTTAACCCAAGTAGTAGCACAGATACGCAGTATTTT
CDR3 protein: CASSFNPSSSTDTQYF

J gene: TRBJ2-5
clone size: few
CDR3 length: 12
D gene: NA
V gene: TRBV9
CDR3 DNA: TGTGCCAGCAGCGTAACGGAAGAGACCCAGTACTTC
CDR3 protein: CASSVTEETQYF

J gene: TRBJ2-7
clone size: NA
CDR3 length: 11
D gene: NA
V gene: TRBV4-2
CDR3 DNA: TGTGCCAGCAGCCAAGATTTGGAGCAGTACTTC
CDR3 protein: CASSQDLEQYF

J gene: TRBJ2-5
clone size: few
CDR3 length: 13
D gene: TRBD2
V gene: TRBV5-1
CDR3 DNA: TGCGCCAGCAGCTTCAGCGGGACGGAGACCCAGTACTTC
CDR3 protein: CASSFSGTETQYF

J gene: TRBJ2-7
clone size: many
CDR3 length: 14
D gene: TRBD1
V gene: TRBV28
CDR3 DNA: TGTGCCAGCAGCAGTGGACAGGGATACTACGAGCAGTACTTC
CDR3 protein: CASSSGQGYYEQYF

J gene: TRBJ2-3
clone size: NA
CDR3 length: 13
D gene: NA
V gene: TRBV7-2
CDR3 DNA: TGTGCCAGCAGCTTGTGGAGTAGGGATACGCAGTATTTT
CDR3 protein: CASSLWSRDTQYF

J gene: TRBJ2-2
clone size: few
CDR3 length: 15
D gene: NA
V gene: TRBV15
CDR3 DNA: TGTGCCACCAGCCTTGTTGGGACCCCTGGCCGGGAGCTGTTTTTT
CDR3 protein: CATSLVGTPGRELFF

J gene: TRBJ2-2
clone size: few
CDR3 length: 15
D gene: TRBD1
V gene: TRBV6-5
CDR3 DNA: TGTGCCAGCAGTTCGGGGACAGGGGTCACCGGGGAGCTGTTTTTT
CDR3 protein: CASSSGTGVTGELFF

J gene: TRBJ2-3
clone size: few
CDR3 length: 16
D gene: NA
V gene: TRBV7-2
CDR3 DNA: TGTGCCAGCAGCTTAGGAGTCGGGAGTTCCTTAGATACGCAGTATTTT
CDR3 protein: CASSLGVGSSLDTQYF